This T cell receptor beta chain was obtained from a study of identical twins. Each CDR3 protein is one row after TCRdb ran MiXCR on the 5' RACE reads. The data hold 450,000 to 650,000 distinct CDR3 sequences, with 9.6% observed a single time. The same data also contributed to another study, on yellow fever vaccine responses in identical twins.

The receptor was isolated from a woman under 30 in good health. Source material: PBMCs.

The CDR3 bases are TGCGCCAGCAGCCAAGGCGGTCGGTGGTTTGGTTCCTACGAGCAGTACTTC. Encoded protein: CASSQGGRWFGSYEQYF. The chain employs TRBV4-3 and TRBJ2-7; D is uncertain. Trimming took off 1 base at V and 1 base at J, with 17 bases between the two ends. Germline CDR1 reads LGHNA; CDR2 reads YSLEER. The length of the CDR3 is 17 residues.